A single sample gave rise to the 14 T cell receptor beta chains below, sequenced in a study of OX40 agonist ivuxolimab in advanced cancers. Sequenced by immunoSEQ multiplex PCR; TCRdb stores in-frame clones only, minus some. The data show roughly 25,000 clones, about 90% seen once. The sequences come from CD4+ or CD8+ T cells sorted from blood, collected in a trial of the OX40 agonist ivuxolimab. These receptors all come from an adult with an advanced solid tumor such as melanoma, head and neck, liver or kidney cancer.

This rearrangement joins TRBV7-9 to TRBJ2-7, with unresolved D. The CDR3 totals 12 residues. Deletions cut 3 bases from V and 2 bases from J, with 5 bases between. Germline V gives CDR1 SEHNR, CDR2 FQNEAQ (reference sequence). CDR3 bases: TGTGCCAGCAGCTTGAGGCCCTACGAGCAGTACTTC. Translating it yields CASSLRPYEQYF.

This chain joins TRBV5-4 and TRBJ2-2; weak D call: TRBD1 (6 bases). Germline values: CDR1 SGHNT, CDR2 YYREEE (reference sequence). The CDR3 sequence is 16 residues long. Trimming cost V 1 base and J 3 bases, with 13 bases left between them. This CDR3 is CASSLYWGRDTGELFF. Here the CDR3 DNA reads TGTGCCAGCAGCTTGTACTGGGGGCGAGACACCGGGGAGCTGTTTTTT.

The chain has TRBV7-9 and TRBJ2-5; no definite D call. CDR3 length equals 14 residues. Germline V gene lookup returns CDR1 SEHNR and CDR2 FQNEAQ (reference sequence). Deletions cut 0 bases from V and 1 base from J, with 6 bases between. CDR3 coding DNA: TGTGCCAGCAGCTTAGCTGCCAGCCAAGAGACCCAGTACTTC. This codes for CASSLAASQETQYF.

This clone was counted a few times. This chain connects TRBV29-1 to TRBJ1-2; no firm D call. The V and J ends lost 0 bases and 8 bases respectively, with 19 bases between them. Per the germline V gene, CDR1 is SQVTM and CDR2 is ANQGSEA. The CDR3 runs to 15 residues. CDR3 sequence: CSVEDRELEGWGYTF. The CDR3 DNA follows: TGCAGCGTTGAAGATAGGGAACTTGAAGGTTGGGGCTACACCTTC.

CDR3: CASSAGTVDEQYF. The CDR3 region has the DNA TGTGCCAGCAGCGCCGGGACAGTAGACGAGCAGTACTTC. The chain uses TRBV7-6 and TRBJ2-7, with 7 nucleotides matching TRBD1. The germline CDR1 and CDR2 sequences are SGHVS and FNYEAQ. Trimming took 5 bases from V and 5 from J; bases not matched to a gene: 6. This CDR3 is 13 amino acids long. Drawing the rest from reference TRBV7-6 and TRBJ2-7, the complete variable domain is GAGVSQSPRYKVTKRGQDVALRCDPISGHVSLYWYRQALGQGPEFLTYFNYEAQQDKSGLPNDRFSAERPEGSISTLTIQRTEQRDSAMYRCASSAGTVDEQYFGPGTRLTVT.

This CDR3 reads CASSVSAVPYNEQFF. The CDR3 DNA follows: TGTGCCAGCAGCGTATCGGCAGTCCCCTACAATGAGCAGTTCTTC. The genes are TRBV9 and TRBJ2-1, with D unresolved. Trimming left V 1 base short and J 2 bases short, with 10 bases between. Per the germline V gene, CDR1 is SGDLS and CDR2 is YYNGEE. The CDR3 consists of 15 residues. Looking up the rest from reference TRBV9 and TRBJ2-1 gives the full variable domain: DSGVTQTPKHLITATGQRVTLRCSPRSGDLSVYWYQQSLDQGLQFLIQYYNGEERAKGNILERFSAQQFPDLHSELNLSSLELGDSALYFCASSVSAVPYNEQFFGPGTRLTVL.

The gene calls are TRBV28 and TRBJ1-2, with D possibly TRBD1 on 6 matching bases. This CDR3 is built from 13 residues. Germline V gene data show CDR1 as MDHEN and CDR2 as SYDVKM. With 3 bases removed from V and 9 bases from J, the gap between germline ends came to 14 bases. The CDR3 loop reads CASSFPYRESYTF. In DNA, the CDR3 is TGTGCCAGCAGTTTCCCATACAGGGAAAGCTACACCTTC.

This clone was picked up one time. This rearrangement joins TRBV5-4 to TRBJ2-1; D is possibly TRBD2 (6 bases). The germline V gene has CDR1 SGHNT and CDR2 YYREEE (reference sequence). V dropped 0 bases and J dropped 3 bases, with 10 bases sitting between them. The CDR3 spans 15 residues. The CDR3 reads CASSLVAEGYNEQFF. CDR3 nucleotides: TGTGCCAGCAGCTTGGTAGCGGAAGGCTACAATGAGCAGTTCTTC.

This clone was seen only once. The rearrangement uses TRBV2 and TRBJ2-3; perhaps D is TRBD1 or TRBD2 (5 bases each). The CDR3 covers 19 residues. V dropped 0 bases and J dropped 0 bases, with 19 bases sitting between them. Germline lookup yields CDR1 SNHLY and CDR2 FYNNEI. CDR3 region: CASSEAGLAKRGSTDTQYF. The CDR3 nucleotides are TGTGCCAGCAGTGAAGCCGGTCTAGCCAAGAGGGGAAGCACAGATACGCAGTATTTT.

The rearrangement joins TRBV19 to TRBJ1-1; D not certain. In germline, CDR1 is LNHDA, CDR2 SQIVND (reference sequence). The CDR3 runs to 15 residues. V gave up 1 base and J gave up 0 bases, with 9 bases separating them. The CDR3 sequence is CASSIGRLMNTEAFF. Here the CDR3 DNA reads TGTGCCAGTAGTATAGGCAGGTTGATGAACACTGAAGCTTTCTTT.

The chain employs TRBV7-2 and TRBJ2-7; weak D call: TRBD2 (5 bases). This CDR3 spans 16 amino acids. V dropped 2 bases and J dropped 3 bases, with 17 bases sitting between them. CDR1 SGHTA and CDR2 FQGNSA come from the germline V gene. The DNA for the CDR3 is TGTGCCAGCAGCTTAATTAGGCGGGCGACTCTCTACGAGCAGTACTTC. Amino acids: CASSLIRRATLYEQYF.

The rearrangement links TRBV7-4 to TRBJ1-5; weak D call: TRBD1 (5 bases). Germline CDR1 and CDR2: SGHVT and SQSDAQ. The CDR3 sequence is 14 residues long. The V and J ends lost 1 base and 6 bases respectively, with 10 bases between them. CDR3 nucleotides: TGTGCCAGCAGCTTAGGTGGGGCGGTTCAGCCCCAGCATTTT. Encoded protein: CASSLGGAVQPQHF. The variable domain in full, with the rest retrieved from reference TRBV7-4 and TRBJ1-5, is GAGVSQSPRYKVAKRGRDVALRCDSISGHVTLYWYRQTLGQGSEVLTYSQSDAQRDKSGRPSGRFSAERPERSVSTLKIQRTEQGDSAVYLCASSLGGAVQPQHFGDGTRLSIL.

This clone was detected only a few times. The V gene is TRBV7-9, the J gene TRBJ1-1; TRBD1 might be the D (5 bases). The CDR3 runs to 13 residues. The ends were cut back, 2 bases at V and 3 bases at J, with 7 bases in the middle. Per the germline V gene, CDR1 is SEHNR and CDR2 is FQNEAQ (reference sequence). The DNA of the CDR3 is TGTGCCAGCAGCTTACCAGGGTACACTGAAGCTTTCTTT. Protein sequence: CASSLPGYTEAFF.

In nucleotides, the CDR3 is TGCGCCAGCAGCCAAGAAGGCTTTCCGAGACAGGGTTTCAATGAGCAGTTCTTC. The encoded protein is CASSQEGFPRQGFNEQFF. This rearrangement joins TRBV4-3 to TRBJ2-1; 7 bases align to TRBD1. Losses at the gene ends were 0 bases for V and 6 bases for J; bases not matched to a gene: 14. This CDR3 has 18 amino acids. Germline loops: CDR1 LGHNA, CDR2 YSLEER.